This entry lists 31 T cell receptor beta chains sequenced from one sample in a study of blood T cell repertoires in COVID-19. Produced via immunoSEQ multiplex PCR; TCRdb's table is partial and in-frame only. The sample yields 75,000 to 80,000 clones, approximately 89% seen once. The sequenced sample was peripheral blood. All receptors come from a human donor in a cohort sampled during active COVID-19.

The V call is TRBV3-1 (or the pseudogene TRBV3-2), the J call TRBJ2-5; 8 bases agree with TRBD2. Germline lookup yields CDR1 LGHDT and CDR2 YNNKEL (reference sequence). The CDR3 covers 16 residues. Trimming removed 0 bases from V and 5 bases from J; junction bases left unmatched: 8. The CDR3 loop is CASSQDLAGGRETQYF. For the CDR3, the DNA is TGTGCCAGCAGCCAAGATCTGGCGGGGGGCCGGGAGACCCAGTACTTC.

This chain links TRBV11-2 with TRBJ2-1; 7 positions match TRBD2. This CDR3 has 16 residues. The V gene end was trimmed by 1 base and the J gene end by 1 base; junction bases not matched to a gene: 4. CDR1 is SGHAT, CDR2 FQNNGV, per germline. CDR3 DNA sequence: TGTGCCAGCAGCTTAGTTTCGGGGGGTTCCTACAATGAGCAGTTCTTC. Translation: CASSLVSGGSYNEQFF.

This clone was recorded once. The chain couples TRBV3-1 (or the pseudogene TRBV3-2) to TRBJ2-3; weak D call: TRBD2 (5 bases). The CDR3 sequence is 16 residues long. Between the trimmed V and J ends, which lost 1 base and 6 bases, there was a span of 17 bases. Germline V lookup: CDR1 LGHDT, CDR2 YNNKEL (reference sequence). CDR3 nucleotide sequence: TGTGCCAGCAGCCAAGTAGTCGGGGTACGGTCGGATACGCAGTATTTT. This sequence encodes CASSQVVGVRSDTQYF.

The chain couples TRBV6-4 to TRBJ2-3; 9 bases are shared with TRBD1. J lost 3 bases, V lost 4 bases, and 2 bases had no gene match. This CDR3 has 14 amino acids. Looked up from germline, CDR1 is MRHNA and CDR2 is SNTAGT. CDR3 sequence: CASSAQGATDTQYF. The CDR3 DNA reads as TGTGCCAGCAGTGCACAGGGGGCAACAGATACGCAGTATTTT.

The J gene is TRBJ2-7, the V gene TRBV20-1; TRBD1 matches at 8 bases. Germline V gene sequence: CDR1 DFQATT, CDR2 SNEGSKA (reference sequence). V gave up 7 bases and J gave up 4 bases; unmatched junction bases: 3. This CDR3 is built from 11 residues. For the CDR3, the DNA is TGCAGTGTGTACAGGGGGTACGAGCAGTACTTC. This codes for CSVYRGYEQYF.

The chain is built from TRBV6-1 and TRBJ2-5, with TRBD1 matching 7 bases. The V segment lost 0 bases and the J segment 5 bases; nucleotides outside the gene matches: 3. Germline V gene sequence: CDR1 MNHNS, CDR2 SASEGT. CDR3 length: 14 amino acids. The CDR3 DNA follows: TGTGCCAGCAGTGAAGCAGGGGGCAGGGAGACCCAGTACTTC. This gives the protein CASSEAGGRETQYF.

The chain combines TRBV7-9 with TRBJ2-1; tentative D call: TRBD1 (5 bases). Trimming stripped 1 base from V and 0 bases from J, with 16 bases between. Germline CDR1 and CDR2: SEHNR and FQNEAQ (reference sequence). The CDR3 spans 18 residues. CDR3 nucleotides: TGTGCCAGCAGCTTAGAATTAGGGCAGGGTTACTCCTACAATGAGCAGTTCTTC. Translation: CASSLELGQGYSYNEQFF.

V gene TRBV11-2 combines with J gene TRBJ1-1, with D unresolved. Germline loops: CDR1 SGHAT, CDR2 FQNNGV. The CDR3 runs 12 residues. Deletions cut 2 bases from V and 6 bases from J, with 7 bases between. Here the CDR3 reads CASSLLYSEAFF. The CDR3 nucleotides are TGTGCCAGCAGCTTACTCTACTCTGAAGCTTTCTTT.

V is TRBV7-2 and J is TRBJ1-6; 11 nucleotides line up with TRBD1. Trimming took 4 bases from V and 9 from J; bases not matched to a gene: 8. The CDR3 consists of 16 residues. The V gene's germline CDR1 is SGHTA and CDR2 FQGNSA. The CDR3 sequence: CASSSGQGAGSSPLHF. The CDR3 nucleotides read TGTGCCAGCAGCTCCGGACAGGGGGCTGGTAGTTCACCCCTCCACTTT.

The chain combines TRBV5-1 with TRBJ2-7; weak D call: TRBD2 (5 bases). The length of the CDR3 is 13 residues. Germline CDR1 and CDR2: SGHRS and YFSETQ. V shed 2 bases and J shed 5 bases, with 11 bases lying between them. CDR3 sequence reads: CASSLWLADEQYF. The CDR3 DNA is TGCGCCAGCAGCTTATGGCTAGCAGACGAGCAGTACTTC.

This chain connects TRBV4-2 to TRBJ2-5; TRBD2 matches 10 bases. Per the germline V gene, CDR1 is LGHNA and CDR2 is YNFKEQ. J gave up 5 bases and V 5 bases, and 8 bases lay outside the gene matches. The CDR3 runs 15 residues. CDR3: CASSLSGGAQETQYF. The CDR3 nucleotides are TGTGCCAGCAGCTTAAGCGGGGGGGCACAGGAGACCCAGTACTTC.

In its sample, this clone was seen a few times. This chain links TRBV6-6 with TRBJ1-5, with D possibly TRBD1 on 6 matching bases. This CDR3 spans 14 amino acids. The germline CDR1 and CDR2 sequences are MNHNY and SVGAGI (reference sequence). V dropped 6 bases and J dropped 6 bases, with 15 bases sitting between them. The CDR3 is CASREQGIAQPQHF. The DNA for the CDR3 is TGTGCCAGCAGAGAACAGGGCATAGCTCAGCCCCAGCATTTT.

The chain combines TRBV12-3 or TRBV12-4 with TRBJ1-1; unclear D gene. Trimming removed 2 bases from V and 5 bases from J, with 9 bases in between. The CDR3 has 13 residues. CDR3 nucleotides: TGTGCCAGCAGTTTAAGCGGGAGAACTGAAGCTTTCTTT. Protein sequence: CASSLSGRTEAFF.

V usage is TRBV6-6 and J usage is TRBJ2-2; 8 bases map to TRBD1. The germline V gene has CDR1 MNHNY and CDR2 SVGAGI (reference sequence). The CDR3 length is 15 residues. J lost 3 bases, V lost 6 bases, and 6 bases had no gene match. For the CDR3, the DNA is TGTGCCAGCAGCCCGACAGGGGTTGACACCGGGGAGCTGTTTTTT. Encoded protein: CASSPTGVDTGELFF.

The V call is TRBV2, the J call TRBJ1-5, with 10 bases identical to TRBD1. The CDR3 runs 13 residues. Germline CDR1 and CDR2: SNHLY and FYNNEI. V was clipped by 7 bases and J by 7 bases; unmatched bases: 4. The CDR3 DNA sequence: TGTGCCAGCATGGGGACAGGGGAACAGCCCCAGCATTTT. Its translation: CASMGTGEQPQHF. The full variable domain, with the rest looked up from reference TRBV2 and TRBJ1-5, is EPEVTQTPSHQVTQMGQEVILRCVPISNHLYFYWYRQILGQKVEFLVSFYNNEISEKSEIFDDQFSVERPDGSNFTLKIRSTKLEDSAMYFCASMGTGEQPQHFGDGTRLSIL.

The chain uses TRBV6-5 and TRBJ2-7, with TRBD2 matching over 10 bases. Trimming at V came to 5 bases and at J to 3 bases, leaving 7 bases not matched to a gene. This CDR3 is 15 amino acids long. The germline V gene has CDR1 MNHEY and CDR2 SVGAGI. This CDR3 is CASSKERGGYYEQYF. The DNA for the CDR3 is TGTGCCAGCAGTAAGGAGCGGGGGGGTTACTACGAGCAGTACTTC.

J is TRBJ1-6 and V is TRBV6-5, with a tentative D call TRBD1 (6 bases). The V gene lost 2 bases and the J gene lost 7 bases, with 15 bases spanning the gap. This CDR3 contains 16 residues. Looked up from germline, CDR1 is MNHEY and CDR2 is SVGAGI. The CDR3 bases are TGTGCCAGCAGTTACACTTTCCGGGGGGCAAATTCACCCCTCCACTTT. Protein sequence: CASSYTFRGANSPLHF.

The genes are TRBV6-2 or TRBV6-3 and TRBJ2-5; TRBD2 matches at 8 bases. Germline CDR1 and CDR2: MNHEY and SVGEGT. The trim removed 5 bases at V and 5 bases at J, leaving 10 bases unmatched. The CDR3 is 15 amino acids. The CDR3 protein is CASSQSGGPGETQYF. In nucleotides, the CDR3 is TGTGCCAGCAGTCAATCGGGGGGGCCTGGGGAGACCCAGTACTTC.

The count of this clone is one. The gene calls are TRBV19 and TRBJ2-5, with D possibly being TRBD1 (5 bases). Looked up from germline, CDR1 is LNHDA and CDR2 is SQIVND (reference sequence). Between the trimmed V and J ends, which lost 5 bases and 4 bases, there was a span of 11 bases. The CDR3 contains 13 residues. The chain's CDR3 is CASSPNRRETQYF. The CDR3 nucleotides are TGTGCCAGTAGTCCCAACAGGAGAGAGACCCAGTACTTC.

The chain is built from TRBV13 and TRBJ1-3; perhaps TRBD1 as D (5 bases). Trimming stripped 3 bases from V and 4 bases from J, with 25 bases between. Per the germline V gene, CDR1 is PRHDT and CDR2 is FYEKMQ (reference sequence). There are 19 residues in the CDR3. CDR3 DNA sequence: TGTGCCAGCAGCTTGGGATATGTTGGGGGGGATGAGTCCGGAAACACCATATATTTT. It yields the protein CASSLGYVGGDESGNTIYF.

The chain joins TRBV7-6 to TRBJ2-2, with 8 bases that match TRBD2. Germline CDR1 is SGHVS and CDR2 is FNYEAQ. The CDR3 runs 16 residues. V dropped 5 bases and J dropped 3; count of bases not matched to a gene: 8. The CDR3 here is CASSPGLALYTGELFF. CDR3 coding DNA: TGTGCCAGCAGCCCCGGACTAGCTCTTTACACCGGGGAGCTGTTTTTT.

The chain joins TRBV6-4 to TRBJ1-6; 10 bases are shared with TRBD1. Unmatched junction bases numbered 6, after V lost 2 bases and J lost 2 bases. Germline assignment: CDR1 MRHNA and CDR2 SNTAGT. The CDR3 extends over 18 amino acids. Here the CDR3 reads CASSDQTGGIPYNSPLHF. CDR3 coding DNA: TGTGCCAGCAGTGACCAGACAGGGGGCATCCCCTATAATTCACCCCTCCACTTT.

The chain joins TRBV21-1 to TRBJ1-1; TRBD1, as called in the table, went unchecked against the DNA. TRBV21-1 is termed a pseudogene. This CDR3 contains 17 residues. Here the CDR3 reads CASSNLGLDRPNTEAFF. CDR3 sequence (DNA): TGTGCCAGCAGCAACCTGGGGTTAGACAGACCGAACACTGAAGCTTTCTTT.

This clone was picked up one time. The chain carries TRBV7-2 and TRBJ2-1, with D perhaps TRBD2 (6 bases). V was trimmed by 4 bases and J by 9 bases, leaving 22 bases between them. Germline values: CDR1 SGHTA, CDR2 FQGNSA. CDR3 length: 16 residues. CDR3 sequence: CASSSPLGTGDSEQFF. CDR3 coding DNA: TGTGCCAGCAGCTCACCCCTCGGGACTGGGGATAGTGAGCAGTTCTTC. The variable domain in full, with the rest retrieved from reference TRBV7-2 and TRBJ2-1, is GAGVSQSPSNKVTEKGKDVELRCDPISGHTALYWYRQSLGQGLEFLIYFQGNSAPDKSGLPSDRFSAERTGGSVSTLTIQRTQQEDSAVYLCASSSPLGTGDSEQFFGPGTRLTVL.

CDR3 residues: CAITPGQDQETQYF. CDR3 bases: TGTGCCATCACCCCGGGACAAGATCAAGAGACCCAGTACTTC. The chain uses TRBV10-3 and TRBJ2-5; TRBD1 is a possible D gene (6 bases). The germline V gene has CDR1 ENHRY and CDR2 SYGVKD. The CDR3 runs to 14 residues. V gave up 7 bases and J gave up 2 bases, with 14 bases separating them.

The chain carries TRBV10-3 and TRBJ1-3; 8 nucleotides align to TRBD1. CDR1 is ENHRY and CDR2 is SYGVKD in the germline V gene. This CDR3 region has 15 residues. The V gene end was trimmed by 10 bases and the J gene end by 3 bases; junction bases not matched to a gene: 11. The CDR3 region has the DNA TGTGCCACCTCGGACAGGGTTCGGCTTGGAAACACCATATATTTT. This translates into CATSDRVRLGNTIYF.

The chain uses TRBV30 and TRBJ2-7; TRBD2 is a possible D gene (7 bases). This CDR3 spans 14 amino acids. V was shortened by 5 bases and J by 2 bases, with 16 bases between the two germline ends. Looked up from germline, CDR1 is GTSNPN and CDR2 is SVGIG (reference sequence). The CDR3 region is CAWDAGAGTYEQYF. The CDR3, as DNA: TGTGCCTGGGACGCGGGGGCGGGGACCTACGAGCAGTACTTC.

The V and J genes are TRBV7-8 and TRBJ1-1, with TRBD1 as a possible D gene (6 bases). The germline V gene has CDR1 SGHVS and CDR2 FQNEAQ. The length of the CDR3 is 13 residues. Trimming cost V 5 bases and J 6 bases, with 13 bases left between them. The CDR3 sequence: CASSRQGGAEAFF. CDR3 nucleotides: TGTGCCAGCAGCCGTCAAGGGGGAGCTGAAGCTTTCTTT.

The CDR3 DNA is TGTGCCAGCAGCGTCTGGACAGGGGGCAACGATGAGCAGTTCTTC. This translates into CASSVWTGGNDEQFF. The V call is TRBV7-2, the J call TRBJ2-1; 11 nucleotides match TRBD1. CDR1 and CDR2 from the germline V gene are SGHTA and FQGNSA. This CDR3 region has 15 residues. V gave up 5 bases and J gave up 8 bases; unmatched junction bases: 8.

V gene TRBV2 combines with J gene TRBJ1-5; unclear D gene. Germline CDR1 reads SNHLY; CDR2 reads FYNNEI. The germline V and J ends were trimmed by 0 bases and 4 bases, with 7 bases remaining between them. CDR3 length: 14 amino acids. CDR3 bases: TGTGCCAGCAGTGAAGCAACAGCTAATCAGCCCCAGCATTTT. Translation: CASSEATANQPQHF. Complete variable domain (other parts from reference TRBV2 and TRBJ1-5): EPEVTQTPSHQVTQMGQEVILRCVPISNHLYFYWYRQILGQKVEFLVSFYNNEISEKSEIFDDQFSVERPDGSNFTLKIRSTKLEDSAMYFCASSEATANQPQHFGDGTRLSIL.

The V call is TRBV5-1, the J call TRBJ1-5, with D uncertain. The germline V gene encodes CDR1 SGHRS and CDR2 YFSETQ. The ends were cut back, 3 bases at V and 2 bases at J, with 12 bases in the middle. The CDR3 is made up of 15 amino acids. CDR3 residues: CASSSRGERNQPQHF. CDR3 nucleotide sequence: TGCGCCAGCAGCTCCCGCGGGGAACGCAATCAGCCCCAGCATTTT. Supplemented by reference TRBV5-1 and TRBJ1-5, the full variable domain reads KAGVTQTPRYLIKTRGQQVTLSCSPISGHRSVSWYQQTPGQGLQFLFEYFSETQRNKGNFPGRFSGRQFSNSRSEMNVSTLELGDSALYLCASSSRGERNQPQHFGDGTRLSIL.